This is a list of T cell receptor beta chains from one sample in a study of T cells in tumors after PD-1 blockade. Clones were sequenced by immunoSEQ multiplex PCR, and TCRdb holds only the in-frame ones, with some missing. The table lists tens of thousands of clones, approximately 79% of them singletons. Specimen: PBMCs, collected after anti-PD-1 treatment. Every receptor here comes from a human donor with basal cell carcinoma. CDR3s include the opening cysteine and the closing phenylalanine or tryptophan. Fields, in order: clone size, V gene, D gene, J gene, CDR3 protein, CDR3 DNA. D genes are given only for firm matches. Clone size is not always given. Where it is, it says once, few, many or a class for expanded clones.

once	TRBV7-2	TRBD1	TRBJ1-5	CASSLRGQDQPQHF	TGTGCCAGCAGCTTAAGGGGGCAGGATCAGCCCCAGCATTTT
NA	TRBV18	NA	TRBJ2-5	CASSPNYREEETQYF	TGTGCCAGCTCCCCTAACTACAGGGAGGAAGAGACCCAGTACTTC
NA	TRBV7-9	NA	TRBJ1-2	CASSPRSGGYTF	TGTGCCAGCAGCCCTCGATCCGGGGGCTACACCTTC
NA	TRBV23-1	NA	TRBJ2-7	CASSQQGKDEQYF	TGCGCCAGCAGTCAACAGGGAAAAGACGAGCAGTACTTC
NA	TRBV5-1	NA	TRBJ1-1	CASSFLRNTEAFF	TGCGCCAGCAGCTTCCTTAGGAACACTGAAGCTTTCTTT
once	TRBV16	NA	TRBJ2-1	CASSQSPSAGEYYNEQFF	TGTGCCAGCAGCCAATCACCGAGCGCAGGGGAGTACTACAATGAGCAGTTCTTC
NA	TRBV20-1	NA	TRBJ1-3	CSASLEGRRNTIYF	TGCAGTGCTAGTCTAGAGGGGCGAAGAAACACCATATATTTT
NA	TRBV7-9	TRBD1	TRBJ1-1	CASSPWDRGRFTEAFF	TGTGCCAGCAGCCCTTGGGACAGGGGGCGATTCACTGAAGCTTTCTTT
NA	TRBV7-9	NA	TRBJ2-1	CASSRLGDPTSYNEQFF	TGTGCCAGCAGTCGACTTGGGGACCCCACCTCCTACAATGAGCAGTTCTTC
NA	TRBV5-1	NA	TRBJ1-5	CASSLAGNSNQPQHF	TGCGCCAGCAGCTTGGCAGGGAACAGCAATCAGCCCCAGCATTTT
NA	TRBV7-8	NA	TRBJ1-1	CASSLQARVTEAFF	TGTGCCAGCAGCTTACAGGCTAGGGTGACTGAAGCTTTCTTT
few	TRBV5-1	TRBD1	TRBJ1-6	CASSSQGSSYNSPLHF	TGCGCCAGCAGCTCACAGGGGAGCTCCTATAATTCACCCCTCCACTTT
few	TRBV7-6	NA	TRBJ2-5	CASSFGAAQETQYF	TGTGCCAGCAGCTTCGGAGCGGCCCAAGAGACCCAGTACTTC
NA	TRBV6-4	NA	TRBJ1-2	CASSAPGQSVLDTF	TGTGCCAGCAGTGCACCTGGACAGAGCGTGTTGGACACCTTC
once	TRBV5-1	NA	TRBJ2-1	CASSSNTLYNEQFF	TGCGCCAGCAGCTCCAACACCCTCTACAATGAGCAGTTCTTC
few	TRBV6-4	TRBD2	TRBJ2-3	CASKSGGAHTDTQYF	TGTGCCAGCAAATCCGGGGGGGCCCACACAGATACGCAGTATTTT
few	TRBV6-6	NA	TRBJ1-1	CASTLLGGYTEAFF	TGTGCCAGCACCCTTCTCGGAGGGTACACTGAAGCTTTCTTT
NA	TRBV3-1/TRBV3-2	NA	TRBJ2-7	CASSSILRQYF	TGTGCCAGCAGTTCGATACTGCGGCAGTACTTC
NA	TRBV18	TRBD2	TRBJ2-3	CASSQTSGPTDTQYF	TGTGCCAGCTCGCAGACTAGCGGTCCGACAGATACGCAGTATTTT
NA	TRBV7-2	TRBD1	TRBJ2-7	CASSLSGTGAYEQYF	TGTGCCAGCAGCTTATCTGGGACAGGGGCCTACGAGCAGTACTTC
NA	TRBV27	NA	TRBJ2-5	CASRREETQYF	TGTGCCAGCAGGAGGGAAGAGACCCAGTACTTC
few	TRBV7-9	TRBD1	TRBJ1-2	CASSRTGGADGYTF	TGTGCCAGCAGCCGGACAGGGGGCGCCGATGGCTACACCTTC
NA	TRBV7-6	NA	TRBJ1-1	CASSSHPGMNTEAFF	TGTGCCAGCAGCTCGCACCCAGGTATGAACACTGAAGCTTTCTTT